The rows below give T cell receptor beta chains drawn from one sample of a study of T cell responses to AZD1222 COVID-19 vaccine. Only in-frame clones appear in the TCRdb table, and some are missing; sequencing was by immunoSEQ multiplex PCR. The table shows around 180,000 clones, with 90% to 95% occurring only once. Specimen: peripheral blood, collected on day 0 of AZD1222 vaccination. All receptors derive from an adult in good health. The CDR3 runs from the conserved cysteine through the conserved F or W. Each record gives: clone size, D gene, J gene, CDR3 length, V gene, CDR3 DNA, CDR3 protein. D genes are given only for firm matches. Not every row has a clone size; where given, it reads once, few, many or a size class.

size: few
D: -
J: TRBJ2-7
length: 13
V: TRBV18
DNA: TGTGCCAGCTCTCCTACAGAGCGGCTCGAGCAGTACTTC
CDR3: CASSPTERLEQYF

size: -
D: TRBD1
J: TRBJ1-2
length: 16
V: TRBV4-2
DNA: TGTGCCAGCAGCCAAGCCTCCGGGACAGCGAAAAATGGCTACACCTTC
CDR3: CASSQASGTAKNGYTF

size: once
D: -
J: TRBJ1-2
length: 15
V: TRBV5-6
DNA: TGTGCCAGCAGCCTTAGGGCCGGGACAATTTATGGCTACACCTTC
CDR3: CASSLRAGTIYGYTF

size: -
D: -
J: TRBJ1-1
length: 13
V: TRBV28
DNA: TGTGCCGGCTCGACAGGTATGATCACTGAAGCTTTCTTT
CDR3: CAGSTGMITEAFF

size: once
D: TRBD1
J: TRBJ1-1
length: 14
V: TRBV19
DNA: TGTGCCAGTAGAATTCAGGGGGCTAACACTGAAGCTTTCTTT
CDR3: CASRIQGANTEAFF

size: -
D: -
J: TRBJ1-2
length: 14
V: TRBV19
DNA: TGTGCCGGGAAGACAGGAGGGGAGAATGGTGGCTACACCTTC
CDR3: CAGKTGGENGGYTF

size: -
D: -
J: TRBJ1-4
length: 16
V: TRBV5-4
DNA: TGTGCCAGCAGCTCCGGACGGGGAGCAACTAATGAAAAACTGTTTTTT
CDR3: CASSSGRGATNEKLFF

size: -
D: -
J: TRBJ1-5
length: 15
V: TRBV24-1
DNA: TGTGCCACCAGTGATCCGCGGACACAGAATCAGCCCCAGCATTTT
CDR3: CATSDPRTQNQPQHF

size: -
D: -
J: TRBJ2-7
length: 13
V: TRBV14
DNA: TGTGCCAGCAGCCGGATAGGAGGGGACGAGCAGTACTTC
CDR3: CASSRIGGDEQYF

size: -
D: -
J: TRBJ1-2
length: 13
V: TRBV29-1
DNA: TGCAGCGTTGGGCAGGGTGGAGAGTATGGCTACACCTTC
CDR3: CSVGQGGEYGYTF

size: -
D: TRBD2
J: TRBJ2-5
length: 16
V: TRBV29-1
DNA: TGCAGCGTTGCCCAATTTAGCGGGAGGGCCCAAGAGACCCAGTACTTC
CDR3: CSVAQFSGRAQETQYF

size: -
D: -
J: TRBJ1-2
length: 12
V: TRBV28
DNA: TGTGCCAGCAGTCTCGGCAACTATGGCTACACCTTC
CDR3: CASSLGNYGYTF

size: -
D: -
J: TRBJ1-3
length: 16
V: TRBV18
DNA: TGTGCCAGCTCACCCCGGGCGGAGAACTCTGGAAACACCATATATTTT
CDR3: CASSPRAENSGNTIYF

size: -
D: -
J: TRBJ1-6
length: 14
V: TRBV6-5
DNA: TGTGCCAGCAGGGACACGAGCTATAATTCACCCCTCCACTTT
CDR3: CASRDTSYNSPLHF

size: -
D: -
J: TRBJ1-1
length: 15
V: TRBV27
DNA: TGTGCCAGCAGTTTATCGGGGGGCGGCGGCACTGAAGCTTTCTTT
CDR3: CASSLSGGGGTEAFF

size: -
D: -
J: TRBJ2-7
length: 15
V: TRBV10-3
DNA: TGTGCCATCAGTGAGTCTGCTAGCGAACCCTACGAGCAGTACTTC
CDR3: CAISESASEPYEQYF

size: -
D: -
J: TRBJ2-7
length: 15
V: TRBV7-8
DNA: TGTGCCAGCAGCTTAGAGGGGTCTAGCGACTACGAGCAGTACTTC
CDR3: CASSLEGSSDYEQYF

size: -
D: -
J: TRBJ1-2
length: 17
V: TRBV24-1
DNA: TGTGCCACCAGTGATTTCCTCTCCGCCACCCAGCACTATGGCTACACCTTC
CDR3: CATSDFLSATQHYGYTF

size: -
D: -
J: TRBJ1-2
length: 15
V: TRBV30
DNA: TGTGCCTGGAGCATAGTCGGGGGCCCCATACATGGCTACACCTTC
CDR3: CAWSIVGGPIHGYTF

size: -
D: TRBD1
J: TRBJ1-1
length: 15
V: TRBV19
DNA: TGTGCCAGTAGTTGGGACAGAGACTTGAACACTGAAGCTTTCTTT
CDR3: CASSWDRDLNTEAFF

size: -
D: -
J: TRBJ1-6
length: 15
V: TRBV7-6
DNA: TGTGCCAGCAGCAGCGGGGGGTCGAAGATTTCACCCCTCCACTTT
CDR3: CASSSGGSKISPLHF

size: -
D: -
J: TRBJ1-4
length: 14
V: TRBV5-4
DNA: TGTGCCAGCAGACCGACGGGGGGAGGCGAAAAACTGTTTTTT
CDR3: CASRPTGGGEKLFF

size: -
D: -
J: TRBJ1-5
length: 15
V: TRBV6-2/TRBV6-3
DNA: TGTGCCAGCAGCCAAGGACCGTATAGCAATCAGCCCCAGCATTTT
CDR3: CASSQGPYSNQPQHF

size: -
D: -
J: TRBJ1-4
length: 18
V: TRBV3-1/TRBV3-2
DNA: TGTGCCAGCAGCCCCGGGCGTTTCAAGGCTGTCGGTAATGAAAAACTGTTTTTT
CDR3: CASSPGRFKAVGNEKLFF

size: -
D: -
J: TRBJ2-5
length: 13
V: TRBV5-4
DNA: TGTGCCAGCAGCTTGGCAGGGCCAGAGACCCAGTACTTC
CDR3: CASSLAGPETQYF

size: -
D: TRBD2
J: TRBJ2-7
length: 15
V: TRBV10-2
DNA: TGCGCCAGCAGTGAGTCTGGCGGGAGTGCGTACGAGCAGTACTTC
CDR3: CASSESGGSAYEQYF

size: -
D: TRBD2
J: TRBJ2-5
length: 19
V: TRBV6-1
DNA: TGTGCCAGCAGTGAAGGACTAGCGGGAGGCGTTTACGAGGGGGAGACCCAGTACTTC
CDR3: CASSEGLAGGVYEGETQYF

size: -
D: -
J: TRBJ1-2
length: 12
V: TRBV9
DNA: TGTGCCAGCAGCGGCCGTGCTGGTGGCTACACCTTC
CDR3: CASSGRAGGYTF

size: -
D: TRBD1
J: TRBJ2-7
length: 14
V: TRBV4-3
DNA: TGCGCCAGCAGCCAAGACCAGGGGGCGCGGGAGCAGTACTTC
CDR3: CASSQDQGAREQYF

size: -
D: -
J: TRBJ2-7
length: 13
V: TRBV5-4
DNA: TGTGCCAGCAGCCCCTGGGAGTCCTACGAGCAGTACTTC
CDR3: CASSPWESYEQYF

size: -
D: -
J: TRBJ2-5
length: 12
V: TRBV20-1
DNA: TGCAGTGCTAGTTATGGTTTAGAGACCCAGTACTTC
CDR3: CSASYGLETQYF

size: once
D: -
J: TRBJ1-4
length: 14
V: TRBV10-2
DNA: TGCGCCAGCAAAGGAACAGCTTCCCCCGAAAAACTGTTTTTT
CDR3: CASKGTASPEKLFF

size: -
D: TRBD2
J: TRBJ2-2
length: 16
V: TRBV13
DNA: TGTGCCAGCAGCTTAGAACTAGCGGTGAACACCGGGGAGCTGTTTTTT
CDR3: CASSLELAVNTGELFF